What follows describes a single T cell receptor (beta chain). In the PCR, 60 Vbeta and 13 Jbeta primers were used. Clones were sequenced by immunoSEQ multiplex PCR, and TCRdb holds only the in-frame ones, with some missing. The sample shows some 150,000 clones, approximately 80% of them seen only once. The data originate from a study of cytomegalovirus exposure and HLA in healthy donors. This CDR3 comprises 15 residues. The V and J ends lost 0 bases and 2 bases respectively, with 14 bases between them. Per the germline V gene, CDR1 is GTSNPN and CDR2 is SVGIG (reference sequence). The source is a male donor in good health and CMV-seronegative. This chain joins TRBV30 and TRBJ2-7; D is uncertain. Material: PBMCs. The CDR3 here is CAWSVRSGKAYEQYF. The CDR3 DNA follows: TGTGCCTGGAGTGTACGGTCAGGAAAAGCCTACGAGCAGTACTTC. The variable domain in full, with the rest retrieved from reference TRBV30 and TRBJ2-7, is SQTIHQWPATLVQPVGSPLSLECTVEGTSNPNLYWYRQAAGRGLQLLFYSVGIGQISSEVPQNLSASRPQDRQFILSSKKLLLSDSGFYLCAWSVRSGKAYEQYFGPGTRLTVT.